This passage covers 7 T cell receptor beta chains from one sample sequenced in a study of beta chain features in type 1 diabetes. As every portion of the isolated RNA was reverse transcribed, the sequencing read expressed TCRB transcripts. The table came from immunoSEQ multiplex PCR; TCRdb's copy has only in-frame clones and leaves some out. Of 630,000 or so clones in the sample, more than 12% were seen once. Their antigens are not known. The study, taken as a whole, reports: All four CD4+ subsets from Type 1 diabetes patients carried moderately but significantly shorter TCRB CDR3s.

The sample taken for sequencing was naive CD4+ T cells from blood. The receptors stem from a young man with type 1 diabetes.

This clone turned up a few times. Distinct nucleotide sequences in the sample also encode this CDR3. The V call is TRBV18, the J call TRBJ2-3; the D is unclear. Deletions cut 1 base from V and 2 bases from J, with 4 bases between. CDR3 length: 13 amino acids. Germline values: CDR1 KGHSH, CDR2 LQKENI. In DNA form, the CDR3 reads TGTGCCAGCTCACCACTGGCCACAGATACGCAGTATTTT. Translated: CASSPLATDTQYF.

The table lists this clone with a few counts. Here the CDR3 DNA reads TGCGCCAGCAGCCGTTCTAGCGGGGGGTCTCGCTCCTACAATGAGCAGTTCTTC. This codes for CASSRSSGGSRSYNEQFF. The chain is built from TRBV5-1 and TRBJ2-1; 11 bases match TRBD2. The CDR3 length is 18 residues. The V gene's germline CDR1 is SGHRS and CDR2 YFSETQ. J was trimmed by 0 bases and V by 4 bases; bases with no gene match: 9.

The V call is TRBV19, the J call TRBJ1-2; 7 nucleotides agree with TRBD1. Unmatched junction bases numbered 9, after V lost 6 bases and J lost 5 bases. CDR1 is LNHDA, CDR2 SQIVND, per germline (reference sequence). The CDR3 is 14 residues long. The CDR3 region has the DNA TGTGCCAGTAGCCGTGGGACAGAAAAATATGGCTACACCTTC. Amino acid sequence: CASSRGTEKYGYTF.

This sequence joins TRBV7-2 and TRBJ2-3, with D unclear. The CDR3 totals 13 residues. CDR1 and CDR2 from the germline V gene are SGHTA and FQGNSA. Trimming stripped 4 bases from V and 9 bases from J, with 14 bases between. CDR3 DNA: TGTGCCAGCAGCTCCGCAACACGAGACACGCAGTATTTT. Translating it yields CASSSATRDTQYF.

Only a few counts were recorded for this clone. The chain joins TRBV5-6 to TRBJ2-3; no clear D. The CDR3 is 13 amino acids. Trimming took 6 bases from V and 4 from J, leaving 12 bases between them. Germline CDR1 reads SGHDT; CDR2 reads YYEEEE. The CDR3 nucleotides are TGTGCCAGCATAATTATGGGGTCAGATACGCAGTATTTT. It yields the protein CASIIMGSDTQYF.

This rearrangement joins TRBV6-5 to TRBJ2-1; D possibly corresponds to TRBD2 (6 bases). There are 15 residues in the CDR3. Trimming left V 2 bases short and J 1 base short, with 9 bases between. Per the germline V gene, CDR1 is MNHEY and CDR2 is SVGAGI. CDR3 sequence: CASSYGLASYNEQFF. The CDR3 coding sequence is TGTGCCAGCAGTTACGGGCTAGCGTCCTACAATGAGCAGTTCTTC.

J is TRBJ2-1 and V is TRBV9; D perhaps matches TRBD1 (6 bases). This CDR3 region has 12 residues. V was clipped by 3 bases and J by 7 bases, with 8 bases between them. The germline V gene has CDR1 SGDLS and CDR2 YYNGEE. The CDR3 here is CASSATGNEQFF. Here the CDR3 DNA reads TGTGCCAGCAGCGCGACAGGAAATGAGCAGTTCTTC.